This record covers a single T cell receptor beta chain. This clonotype registers as medium-sized (0.01 to 0.1%) by frequency; no count is noted. What antigen it recognizes has not been identified. This entry belongs to a study of T cell clusters in autoimmune cytopenias (dated by TCRdb to about 2019). For the study in its entirety: Per sample, TRB sequencing gave a median depth of about 53,000 reads and a median of about 2,500 distinct TRB clonotypes. Alongside healthy, CLL and autoimmune hepatitis controls, autoimmune cytopenia patients had their peripheral blood TRB and IGH repertoires sequenced at active disease and again during treatment follow-up. The goal of the study was to find out whether patients with autoimmune cytopenia have a disease-specific immune repertoire signature that could be used as a blood-based biomarker. What the work shows at the level of the full study, not this receptor alone: The T cell clusters were defined only in silico, and the functional role of the clusters still needed to be validated experimentally. A lack of physiological T cell clusters in primary autoimmune cytopenia patients was suggested by GLIPH, as 51 clusters were found to be exclusive to healthy donors versus some 18 exclusive to patients. The cluster-lack signature was not seen for secondary cytopenia versus CLL, apparently masked by the dominant lymphoma-associated repertoire. TRB repertoire shifts, with less even repertoires observed in secondary cytopenia and CLL, were mostly attributed to lymphoma bias rather than autoimmunity. Compared with active autoimmune hepatitis patients, healthy donors had almost three times as many exclusive TRB clusters, a finding consistent with an autoimmunity-wide signature.

Including cysteine and phenylalanine, the CDR3 has 12 amino acids. This entry has no DNA. From a lookup of the germline V gene (reference sequence), CDR1 and CDR2 are SEHNR and FQNEAQ. TRB amplification used approximately 250 ng of peripheral blood genomic DNA, some 40,000 genome equivalents, per sample. TRB rearrangements were amplified by multiplex PCR following a touch-down protocol, with the TRB-A and TRB-B primer pools mixed in one tube. Two consecutive PCR reactions with Phusion HS II polymerase added Illumina adapters and sample indices to the amplicons. After gel purification with the NucleoSpin Gel and PCR Clean-up kit, the amplicons were quantified by Qubit and checked for quality on an Agilent 2100 Bioanalyzer. Sequencing of the libraries was done on an Illumina MiSeq with 600-cycle, single-indexed, paired-end runs. In the authors' own workflow: MiXCR version 2.1.12 with the default MiXCR reference library was used to align and assemble TRB reads. A clone was defined by each unique CDR3 nucleotide sequence, and the analysis included only productive sequences supported by at least two reads. To assess repertoire diversity, an R script computed alpha-parameterized diversity profiles (alpha 0 to 5), which included the Shannon (alpha 1) and Simpson (alpha 2) indices. The tcR package was used to compute combinatorial TRB VJ usage, and cohorts were compared on this usage by principal component analysis with ade4. GLIPH was used to cluster TCRbeta CDR3s in pairs of cohorts matched for age and read depth, and a Wilcoxon test was used to compare cluster frequencies. Each entry corresponds to one CDR3 protein sequence from reads that TCRdb reprocessed, and DNA is not given. None of the V and J calls come from the authors' own analysis; TCRdb made them. In this sample's table one finds thousands of distinct CDR3 sequences. Roughly 20% of the sample is in the top ten clones.

The V and J genes are TRBV7-9 and TRBJ1-2. The sequence was obtained from a human donor with an autoimmune cytopenia or autoimmune hepatitis (not recorded which). Material for sequencing was peripheral blood. The CDR3 protein sequence reads: CASSLDRYGYTF.